This TCR beta chain is from a study of Ad26.COV2.S vaccination and SARS-CoV-2 variants. Treatment noted: approximately 18 received Ad26.COV2.S at low or high dose, single or two shots; about 5 received placebo; per-sample allocation not given. Sampling occurred on day 63 after the first vaccine or placebo injection. It was Wuhan-strain SARS-CoV-2 spike that the Ad26 vaccine vector expressed. V lost 0 bases and J lost 4, with 6 bases in between. The CDR3 runs 13 residues. Assay: immunoSEQ multiplex PCR; the TCRdb copy retains only in-frame clones and omits some. The sample has about 400,000 clones, approximately 90% seen once. The table lists this clone with a few counts.

V is TRBV12-3 or TRBV12-4 and J is TRBJ1-2; D gene ambiguous. This material consisted of peripheral blood, taken in a trial of Ad26.COV2.S vaccine versus placebo. The sequence came from a person aged 18-65 years who received the Ad26.COV2.S COVID-19 vaccine or a placebo. CDR3 region: CASSLAGVYGYTF. CDR3 nucleotide sequence: TGTGCCAGCAGTTTAGCAGGAGTCTATGGCTACACCTTC.